The entry that follows covers one T cell receptor (beta chain) sequence. What it recognizes is unknown. Trimming took off 0 bases at V and 3 bases at J, with 3 bases between the two ends. Germline CDR1 and CDR2: SGHAT and FQNNGV. The CDR3 runs 12 residues. The data stem from a study of T cells after yellow fever vaccination. Study in general: Researchers used SMART-Seq v4 Ultra Low Input to prepare fractions that had low cell numbers. Whole-study results and caveats: Clonotype sharing between CD4 and CD8 compartments was small. Weaker overall was a secondary response that nonetheless peaked faster, on day 5 versus 15.

MiXCR, applied by TCRdb to the 5' RACE reads, yields one record per CDR3 protein. The sample consists of approximately 130,000 distinct CDR3 sequences, 13% to 15% of them appearing once. The TCR originated in a man aged 18 to 30 who received the YFV17D yellow fever vaccine. Source: CD8+ T cells sorted from PBMCs, taken 5 days after the yellow fever booster vaccination. The chain is built from TRBV11-2 and TRBJ2-7; unclear D gene. CDR3 bases: TGTGCCAGCAGCTTAGAACGCTACGAGCAGTACTTC. Translated, it gives CASSLERYEQYF.